This T cell receptor beta chain was profiled in a study of T cells in tuberculosis. This clone was counted a few times. Clones were sequenced by immunoSEQ multiplex PCR, and TCRdb holds only the in-frame ones, with some missing. The data show around 38,000 clones, more than 85% seen once. The clonotype was recovered from a donor aged 5-35 years with latent tuberculosis or without tuberculosis infection. The material sequenced was PBMCs.

This CDR3 is CASRTGSSYNSPLHF. In DNA form, the CDR3 reads TGTGCCAGCAGGACAGGGAGCTCCTATAATTCACCCCTCCACTTT. The J gene is TRBJ1-6, the V gene TRBV2; 7 positions agree with TRBD1. Germline V gene data show CDR1 as SNHLY and CDR2 as FYNNEI. The CDR3 is 15 residues long. Trimming at V came to 6 bases and at J to 0 bases, leaving 2 bases not matched to a gene. Drawing the rest from reference TRBV2 and TRBJ1-6, the complete variable domain is EPEVTQTPSHQVTQMGQEVILRCVPISNHLYFYWYRQILGQKVEFLVSFYNNEISEKSEIFDDQFSVERPDGSNFTLKIRSTKLEDSAMYFCASRTGSSYNSPLHFGNGTRLTVT.